Listed below are T cell receptor beta chains from one sample, sequenced in a study of T cell repertoires in cytomegalovirus infection. TCRdb itself ran the reads through MiXCR, one entry per CDR3 protein. The sample shows hundreds of thousands of distinct CDR3 sequences, under 45% of them seen only once. These receptors are not linked to any known antigen. Source: cultured PBMCs, taken from culture after CMV antigen stimulation. These receptors were taken from a human donor in good health (CMV status not recorded). Some clones in this sample may be carry-over from other donors' samples. The CDR3 runs from the conserved cysteine through the conserved F or W. The D gene is left open where the match is weak. Clone size is given for some rows only: seen once, a few or many times, or a class if the clone is expanded.

clone size | D gene | J gene | V gene | CDR3 DNA | CDR3 protein
. | . | TRBJ1-2 | TRBV10-3 | TGTGCCATCAGTGAGGCAGGTCCGGACTATGGCTACACCTTC | CAISEAGPDYGYTF
. | . | TRBJ2-1 | TRBV15 | TGTGCCACCAGCAGTCGGACAGCATCCTACAATGAGCAGTTCTTC | CATSSRTASYNEQFF
. | . | TRBJ2-2 | TRBV6-1 | TGTGCCAGCAGAGAGGAGTTTGGGAGGTGGGGGGAGCTGTTTTTT | CASREEFGRWGELFF
few | TRBD2 | TRBJ2-3 | TRBV19 | TGTGCCAGTTCTTCCCCGCGGGGGGGGAACACAGATACGCAGTATTTT | CASSSPRGGNTDTQYF
. | TRBD1 | TRBJ2-7 | TRBV7-9 | TGTGCCAGCAGCCCGCGGCGGACAGGGGACCACGAGCAGTACTTC | CASSPRRTGDHEQYF
. | TRBD1 | TRBJ1-2 | TRBV15 | TGTGCCACCAGTATTGGTCAGGGGGCGGAATATGGCTACACCTTC | CATSIGQGAEYGYTF
few | TRBD2 | TRBJ2-1 | TRBV19 | TGTGCCAGTAGTCCTGGGCTAAGAGCGGGGGACCCCGTTTACAATGAGCAGTTCTTC | CASSPGLRAGDPVYNEQFF
. | . | TRBJ2-3 | TRBV7-2 | TGTGCCAGCAGCGGCCGGGACAGCACAGATACGCAGTATTTT | CASSGRDSTDTQYF
few | TRBD1 | TRBJ1-4 | TRBV28 | TGTGCCAGCCAGAACCGGGACAGGGGGTTTAGGGAAAAACTGTTTTTT | CASQNRDRGFREKLFF
. | . | TRBJ2-5 | TRBV7-9 | TGTGCCAGCAGCTCGACCCAGGGAGTGGAGACCCAGTACTTC | CASSSTQGVETQYF
once | . | TRBJ1-5 | TRBV19 | TGTGCCACCGGTCTCGGTGGACGTAACAATCAGCCCCAGCATTTT | CATGLGGRNNQPQHF
few | TRBD2 | TRBJ2-3 | TRBV15 | TGTGCCACCACAGTAGCGGGGGTTAGCACAGATACGCAGTATTTT | CATTVAGVSTDTQYF
few | TRBD1 | TRBJ1-1 | TRBV7-2 | TGTGCCAGCAGCCCTGGCGGGACAGGGTTCGGATACACTGAAGCTTTCTTT | CASSPGGTGFGYTEAFF
. | . | TRBJ1-2 | TRBV10-3 | TGTGCCATCAGTGGTGGGGTAAACTATGGCTACACCTTC | CAISGGVNYGYTF
many | TRBD1 | TRBJ2-7 | TRBV7-2 | TGTGCCAGCAGCCGCACCGGAATCCGACAGGGTCCTCGCGAGCAGTACTTC | CASSRTGIRQGPREQYF
. | . | TRBJ2-7 | TRBV27 | TGTGCCAGCACTCGGGGGTGGGGTTACGAGCAGTACTTC | CASTRGWGYEQYF
many | TRBD1 | TRBJ2-2 | TRBV7-2 | TGTGCCAGCAGCCCGGCCGGGACAGGCTACACCGGGGAGCTGTTTTTT | CASSPAGTGYTGELFF
many | TRBD1 | TRBJ2-3 | TRBV7-2 | TGTGCCAGCAGCCCACAGGGGGATACGCAGTATTTT | CASSPQGDTQYF
once | . | TRBJ1-2 | TRBV4-1 | TGCGCCAGCAGCCAAGGCTTGAAGGGAGCCCGGGGGGAGGACACCTTC | CASSQGLKGARGEDTF
. | TRBD1 | TRBJ1-1 | TRBV6-1 | TGTGCCAGCAATCTCCGGGACAGGGGGACTGAAGCTTTCTTT | CASNLRDRGTEAFF
. | . | TRBJ2-1 | TRBV19 | TGTGCCAGTAGTATAGTGGGCGGGGCCTCCTACAATGAGCAGTTCTTC | CASSIVGGASYNEQFF
. | . | TRBJ2-1 | TRBV12-3/TRBV12-4 | TGTGCCAGCAAGGGGGGGGAGTACAATGAGCAGTTCTTC | CASKGGEYNEQFF
few | . | TRBJ2-2 | TRBV7-2 | TGTGCCAGCAGCTTAGTCAGGTTGGGCACCGGGGAGCTGTTTTTT | CASSLVRLGTGELFF
. | . | TRBJ2-5 | TRBV12-3/TRBV12-4 | TGTGCCAGCAGTTTGGAGGGGACCATCCAAGAGACCCAGTACTTC | CASSLEGTIQETQYF
. | TRBD2 | TRBJ2-1 | TRBV7-9 | TGTGCCAGCAGCAGTACTAGCGGGGGGTCCTACAATGAGCAGTTCTTC | CASSSTSGGSYNEQFF
. | . | TRBJ2-5 | TRBV10-3 | TGTGCCATCAGTGCAGCTTCCGGGGACCAAGAGACCCAGTACTTC | CAISAASGDQETQYF
. | . | TRBJ2-3 | TRBV4-1 | TGCGCCAGCAGCCAACCTTCCACAGATACGCAGTATTTT | CASSQPSTDTQYF
. | TRBD2 | TRBJ2-1 | TRBV7-8 | TGTGCCAGCAGCTCGTTTAGCGGGTGGTACAATGAGCAGTTCTTC | CASSSFSGWYNEQFF
few | TRBD2 | TRBJ2-5 | TRBV2 | TGTGCCAGCGGCCTAGCGGGGGGGCCAGGAGAGACCCAGTACTTC | CASGLAGGPGETQYF
few | . | TRBJ2-1 | TRBV7-2 | TGTGCCAGCAGCCCCCCGGGACTCTATTTTAATGAGCAGTTCTTC | CASSPPGLYFNEQFF
. | . | TRBJ1-2 | TRBV6-5 | TGTGCCAGCAAACTAACAGGGTATCATGGCTACACCTTC | CASKLTGYHGYTF
. | . | TRBJ1-5 | TRBV6-5 | TGTGCCAGCAGACCTTATCCCTATAGCAATCAGCCCCAGCATTTT | CASRPYPYSNQPQHF
few | . | TRBJ1-1 | TRBV6-6 | TGTGCCAGCAGTTCGACTTCCGGGACCACTGAAGCTTTCTTT | CASSSTSGTTEAFF
. | . | TRBJ1-5 | TRBV6-1 | TGTGCCAGCAGCGAAGCCGGAAGGGGCCAGCATTTT | CASSEAGRGQHF
few | . | TRBJ1-1 | TRBV6-1 | TGTGCCAGCAGTGAGTTCCGATACACTGAAGCTTTCTTT | CASSEFRYTEAFF
once | . | TRBJ2-2 | TRBV20-1 | TGCAGTGCTAGAGACCTTTACAGGACGTCCGGGGAGCTGTTTTTT | CSARDLYRTSGELFF
. | TRBD1 | TRBJ1-5 | TRBV12-3/TRBV12-4 | TGTGCCAGCAGTCCAACAGGGGTTTTACAGCCCCAGCATTTT | CASSPTGVLQPQHF
. | . | TRBJ2-3 | TRBV5-1 | TGCGCCAGCAGCCCGGACCCCAGGGTATGGGACACAGATACGCAGTATTTT | CASSPDPRVWDTDTQYF
. | . | TRBJ2-4 | TRBV6-6 | TGTGCCAGCGCCGCATCAGCCAAAAACATTCAGTACTTC | CASAASAKNIQYF
. | . | TRBJ2-5 | TRBV7-2 | TGTGCCAGCAGCTGGTCCCGAGAGACCCAGTACTTC | CASSWSRETQYF
once | TRBD1 | TRBJ2-7 | TRBV12-3/TRBV12-4 | TGTGCCAGCACCCGACAGGGGTACGAGCAGTACTTC | CASTRQGYEQYF
. | . | TRBJ1-1 | TRBV12-3/TRBV12-4 | TGTGCCAGCAGTTTAGATCCGGACGAAAAGGCCGATTGTGAAGCTTTCTTT | CASSLDPDEKADCEAFF
. | . | TRBJ2-3 | TRBV4-3 | TGCGCCAGCAGCCAAGATAATATATTGCAGGGAGCTATCTCAGATACGCAGTATTTT | CASSQDNILQGAISDTQYF
few | . | TRBJ1-1 | TRBV4-1 | TGCGCCAGCAGCCAAGCCCCGGGACGGGAAAACACTGAAGCTTTCTTT | CASSQAPGRENTEAFF
. | . | TRBJ2-5 | TRBV27 | TGTGCCAGCACTGATTTCCCTAGGCCCCCGCAAGAGACCCAGTACTTC | CASTDFPRPPQETQYF
few | TRBD1 | TRBJ2-1 | TRBV7-2 | TGTGCCAGCAGCTCGTCCCCGGGACAGGCGATTAATGAGCAGTTCTTC | CASSSSPGQAINEQFF
. | . | TRBJ1-6 | TRBV2 | TGTGCCAGCTCTCCAGGGATGATTAATTCACCCCTCCACTTT | CASSPGMINSPLHF
few | . | TRBJ2-5 | TRBV11-2 | TGTGCCAGCAGCCCCAGGGGTATGGAGACCCAGTACTTC | CASSPRGMETQYF
. | TRBD1 | TRBJ2-1 | TRBV4-1 | TGCGCCAGCAGCCAAAGGGACAGGGTCTACAATGAGCAGTTCTTC | CASSQRDRVYNEQFF
few | TRBD2 | TRBJ2-2 | TRBV7-6 | TGTGCCAGCAGCGGACTAGCGGGGACCGGGGAGCTGTTTTTT | CASSGLAGTGELFF
few | TRBD1 | TRBJ1-2 | TRBV7-2 | TGTGCCAGCAGTCGGACAGGGGGCGACTATGGCTACACCTTC | CASSRTGGDYGYTF
. | TRBD1 | TRBJ2-5 | TRBV5-4 | TGTGCCAGCAGCTTTCCTACCGGGACAGAAGAGACCCAGTACTTC | CASSFPTGTEETQYF
. | TRBD1 | TRBJ2-1 | TRBV10-3 | TGTGCCATCAGTCCGGGACAGGGCTCCAATGAGCAGTTCTTC | CAISPGQGSNEQFF